These 12 T cell receptor beta chains came from one sample sequenced in a study of cytomegalovirus exposure and HLA in healthy donors (dated by TCRdb to between 2016 and 2019). Receptor amplification or capture employed the immunoSEQ multiplex PCR assay. The multiplex PCR relied on a mix of 60 forward primers for TCR Vbeta segments and 13 reverse primers for TCR Jbeta segments. TCRdb stores this immuneACCESS table with in-frame sequences only. Part of the clones is absent; in the studies checked, under half of the shortfall reflects unresolved V genes, and no reason is known for the rest. The table for this sample lists about 140,000 clones; about 72% of them were counted only once. The ten largest clones take up around 2.2% of the sample. Sequencing was performed on PBMCs. The receptors were gathered from a man aged 35 to 55 in good health and CMV-seronegative.

CDR3 bases: TGTGCCATCAGTGAGTCGATAGCGGGGCCATACAATGAGCAGTTCTTC. It translates to CAISESIAGPYNEQFF. The chain links TRBV10-3 to TRBJ2-1; 8 bases map to TRBD2. There are 16 residues in the CDR3. CDR1 is ENHRY, CDR2 SYGVKD, per germline. V lost 0 bases, J lost 4 bases, and 5 bases stayed unmatched.

This clone was detected a few times. The chain has TRBV6-1 and TRBJ2-6; no definite D call. The CDR3 contains 14 residues. Trimming took off 3 bases at V and 0 bases at J, with 3 bases between the two ends. CDR1 is MNHNS, CDR2 SASEGT, per germline. The CDR3 spells CASSDNSGANVLTF. Here the CDR3 DNA reads TGTGCCAGCAGTGACAACTCTGGGGCCAACGTCCTGACTTTC.

This chain uses TRBV9 with TRBJ1-6; no clear D gene. Germline V gene sequence: CDR1 SGDLS, CDR2 YYNGEE. V was trimmed by 0 bases and J by 0 bases, leaving 10 bases between them. This CDR3 has 17 amino acids. DNA for the CDR3: TGTGCCAGCAGCGTAGGGGCCAGTCTCTCCTATAATTCACCCCTCCACTTT. Protein sequence: CASSVGASLSYNSPLHF.

This clone was observed a single time. The chain couples TRBV14 to TRBJ2-5; TRBD1 is a possible D gene (5 bases). Germline V gives CDR1 SGHDN, CDR2 FVKESK. V shed 0 bases and J shed 2 bases, with 13 bases lying between them. CDR3 length: 16 amino acids. The CDR3 here is CASSQDSGAGQETQYF. The CDR3 bases are TGTGCCAGCAGCCAAGATTCTGGGGCAGGACAAGAGACCCAGTACTTC.

The J gene is TRBJ1-1, the V gene TRBV9; TRBD1 might be the D (6 bases). The CDR3 runs 15 residues. V was shortened by 0 bases and J by 1 base, with 10 bases between the two germline ends. Germline assignment: CDR1 SGDLS and CDR2 YYNGEE. CDR3: CASSVGGGRNTEAFF. The CDR3, as DNA: TGTGCCAGCAGCGTAGGAGGGGGACGGAACACTGAAGCTTTCTTT.

This clone was detected a few times. The CDR3 DNA follows: TGTGCCAGCAGCCCTGGGACTAGCAGAGAGACCCAGTACTTC. Translated, it gives CASSPGTSRETQYF. This chain uses TRBV13 with TRBJ2-5; 9 positions agree with TRBD2. Germline values: CDR1 PRHDT, CDR2 FYEKMQ (reference sequence). The CDR3 has 14 amino acids. The trim removed 5 bases at V and 4 bases at J, leaving 5 bases unmatched.

CDR3 bases: TGTGCCAGCAGCTCCCCTGGGGTGTGGGACAGGTCGAATAATTCACCCCTCCACTTT. Encoded protein: CASSSPGVWDRSNNSPLHF. The chain links TRBV9 to TRBJ1-6, with TRBD1 identical over 8 bases. Germline CDR1 reads SGDLS; CDR2 reads YYNGEE. V dropped 4 bases and J dropped 5; count of bases not matched to a gene: 17. This CDR3 is 19 amino acids long.

V gene TRBV9 combines with J gene TRBJ1-4; tentatively, D is TRBD1 (6 bases). Germline CDR1 SGDLS, CDR2 YYNGEE. The CDR3 runs to 15 residues. Trimming removed 2 bases from V and 4 bases from J, with 12 bases in between. CDR3 sequence: CASSVLGQINEKLFF. Written as DNA, the CDR3 is TGTGCCAGCAGCGTGCTAGGACAGATTAATGAAAAACTGTTTTTT.

The gene calls are TRBV21-1 and TRBJ1-1; TRBD1 is the table's D call and was not checked against the DNA. TRBV21-1 represents a pseudogene. CDR3 length: 12 amino acids. This CDR3 reads CASSKQNTEAFF. The CDR3 coding sequence is TGTGCCAGCAGCAAACAGAACACTGAAGCTTTCTTT.

CDR3 DNA sequence: TGTGCCAGCGGAGACTCGTTGAATCAGTATTTT. Protein product: CASGDSLNQYF. This sequence joins TRBV6-5 and TRBJ2-3; D is uncertain. Trimming shortened V by 8 bases and J by 12 bases, and 15 bases separated the two germline ends. CDR1 is MNHEY, CDR2 SVGAGI, per germline. CDR3 length equals 11 residues.

Only one count was recorded for this clone. The chain joins TRBV7-6 to TRBJ1-3, with D perhaps matching TRBD1 (6 bases). The CDR3 length is 15 residues. Trimming shortened V by 3 bases and J by 4 bases, and 13 bases separated the two germline ends. The V gene's germline CDR1 is SGHVS and CDR2 FNYEAQ. Here the CDR3 DNA reads TGTGCCAGCAGCTTGCTGACAGGAGTCGGAAACACCATATATTTT. Translation gives CASSLLTGVGNTIYF.

V usage is TRBV5-1 and J usage is TRBJ2-5, with TRBD1 matching 7 bases. The CDR3 has 17 residues. Per the germline V gene, CDR1 is SGHRS and CDR2 is YFSETQ. The ends lost 0 bases at V and 0 bases at J; junction bases unmatched: 8. This CDR3 is CASSLVAGTAYQETQYF. DNA for the CDR3: TGCGCCAGCAGCTTGGTGGCCGGGACAGCGTACCAAGAGACCCAGTACTTC.